One TCR beta chain is described in this entry. Its specificity is unknown. This specimen belongs to a study of T cells after posttransplantation cyclophosphamide. Study-wide results and caveats: Skin or GI-infiltrating T cells shared few TRB sequences with blood. Later post-transplant blood repertoires were often dominated by donor CD8+ memory clones. After PTCy, TRB diversity resembled that of CNI/methotrexate controls.

Control samples came 1 year after myeloablative marrow transplants with methotrexate plus calcineurin inhibitor. The assay was immunoSEQ multiplex PCR, and TCRdb's table has in-frame clones only and misses some. This sample has 15,000 to 17,000 clones, with 84% found just once. The CDR3 runs 15 residues. From germline, CDR1 is MNHEY and CDR2 SVGAGI. V was pared by 6 bases and J by 2 bases, with 16 bases between. The sequence was collected from a male patient in his late teens or twenties who received an allogeneic stem cell transplant from a related donor, was CMV-positive, and had no GVHD. The graft donor may account for some of the T cells. The sample in question was PBMCs, obtained roughly 57 weeks after allogeneic stem cell transplant with calcineurin inhibitor and methotrexate. The chain recombines TRBV6-5 with TRBJ2-5, with a possible D match to TRBD1 (6 bases). CDR3 sequence reads: CASSPSGQLQETQYF. The CDR3 bases are TGTGCCAGCAGCCCCTCCGGACAGCTTCAAGAGACCCAGTACTTC.